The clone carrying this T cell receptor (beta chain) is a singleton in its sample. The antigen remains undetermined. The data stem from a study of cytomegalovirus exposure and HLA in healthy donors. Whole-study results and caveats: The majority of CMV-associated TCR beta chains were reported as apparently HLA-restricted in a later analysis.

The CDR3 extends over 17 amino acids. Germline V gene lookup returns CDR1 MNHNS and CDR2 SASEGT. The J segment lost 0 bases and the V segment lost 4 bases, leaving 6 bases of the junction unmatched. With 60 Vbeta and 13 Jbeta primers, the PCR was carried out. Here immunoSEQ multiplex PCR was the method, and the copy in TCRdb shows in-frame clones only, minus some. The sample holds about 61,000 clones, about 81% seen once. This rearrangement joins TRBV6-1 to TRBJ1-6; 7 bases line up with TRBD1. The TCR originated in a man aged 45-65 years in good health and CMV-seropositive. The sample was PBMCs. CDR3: CASSGTGFDSYNSPLHF. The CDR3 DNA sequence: TGTGCCAGCAGTGGGACAGGTTTTGACTCCTATAATTCACCCCTCCACTTT.